The 21 T cell receptor beta chains listed next were all sequenced from one sample in a study of T cell clusters in autoimmune cytopenias. Multiplex touch-down PCR amplified TRB using TRB-A and TRB-B pools in one tube. TCRdb reanalyzed the multiplex PCR reads, giving one entry per CDR3 protein sequence and no DNA. This sample's table has approximately 2,000 distinct CDR3 sequences. TRB amplification used roughly 250 ng of peripheral blood genomic DNA. These data also featured in a second study, about T cell repertoires in aging, cancer and after chemotherapy.

What was sequenced was peripheral blood. Receptor source: a human donor with chronic lymphocytic leukemia.

By frequency, this clonotype is large. This chain connects TRBV6-5 to TRBJ1-2. There are 15 residues in the CDR3. Per germline, CDR1 MNHEY and CDR2 SVGAGI. CDR3: CASRPTASNNYGYTF.

This clonotype shows up as medium-sized by frequency. This chain uses TRBV6-5 with TRBJ1-2; the D call of TRBD1 rests on TCRdb alone, since no DNA is present to check it. Germline values: CDR1 MNHEY, CDR2 SVGAGI. The CDR3 is 12 residues long. CDR3 region: CASSLGQGGYTF.

This clonotype is classed as medium-sized (0.01 to 0.1%) by frequency. This sequence joins TRBV12-3 or TRBV12-4 and TRBJ2-7. The CDR3 consists of 14 residues. The CDR3 loop is CASSFYSNAYEQYF.

Measured by frequency, this clonotype is medium-sized. The chain combines TRBV5-6 with TRBJ2-1. Germline CDR1 is SGHDT and CDR2 is YYEEEE. This CDR3 spans 13 amino acids. This CDR3 is CASSLVQNNEQFF.

The rearrangement links TRBV11-2 to TRBJ1-1. The CDR3 has 12 amino acids. CDR1 is SGHAT, CDR2 FQNNGV, per germline. This CDR3 reads CASSLSGREAFF.

Its frequency marks this clonotype as medium-sized. J is TRBJ1-6 and V is TRBV6-4; TCRdb's assignment of TRBD1 cannot be checked, as there is no DNA. The CDR3 consists of 16 residues. Germline CDR1 reads MRHNA; CDR2 reads SNTAGT. CDR3 sequence reads: CASSEGGQGYNSPLHF.

This clonotype shows up as medium-sized by frequency. This chain uses TRBV6-2 or TRBV6-3 with TRBJ2-7; without DNA, the TCRdb call of TRBD1 cannot be checked. There are 16 residues in the CDR3. The germline V gene has CDR1 MNHEY and CDR2 SVGEGT. CDR3: CASSPADRGGKYEQYF.

This clonotype is called large based on its frequency. The genes are TRBV19 and TRBJ1-5. The length of the CDR3 is 11 residues. The germline V gene has CDR1 LNHDA and CDR2 SQIVND (reference sequence). The CDR3 loop reads CASSRGQPQHF.

This clonotype counts as medium-sized by frequency. The chain is built from TRBV27 and TRBJ2-2; without DNA, the TCRdb call of TRBD1 cannot be checked. This CDR3 contains 15 residues. Germline CDR1 is MNHEY and CDR2 is SMNVEV (reference sequence). This CDR3 is CASSFNRGNTGELFF.

In terms of frequency, this clonotype is medium-sized. The V call is TRBV24-1, the J call TRBJ2-1. CDR3 size: 14 residues. Germline values: CDR1 KGHDR, CDR2 SFDVKD. Here the CDR3 reads CATSDPRGLNEQFF.

By frequency, this clonotype registers medium-sized (0.01 to 0.1%). V is TRBV24-1 and J is TRBJ1-5. This CDR3 region has 13 residues. The germline V gene has CDR1 KGHDR and CDR2 SFDVKD. CDR3 protein: CATSLLRNQPQHF.

According to its frequency, this clonotype is medium-sized. The chain carries TRBV7-6 and TRBJ2-1. The germline V gene encodes CDR1 SGHVS and CDR2 FNYEAQ. There are 11 residues in the CDR3. The CDR3 spells CASSLDTEQFF.

This clonotype is identified as medium-sized from frequency. The genes are TRBV11-2 and TRBJ2-1; as DNA is missing, the TRBD1 call by TCRdb cannot be tested. The CDR3 consists of 15 residues. Germline lookup yields CDR1 SGHAT and CDR2 FQNNGV. CDR3 residues: CASSFFRGDYNEQFF.

This clonotype is deemed large (0.1 to 1%) by its frequency. The chain recombines TRBV29-1 with TRBJ2-5; TCRdb calls TRBD1, which cannot be checked without DNA. CDR3 length: 13 residues. Per the germline V gene, CDR1 is SQVTM and CDR2 is ANQGSEA. CDR3 region: CSVVQGAKETQYF.

Judged by frequency, this clonotype is large (0.1 to 1%). The rearrangement joins TRBV6-5 to TRBJ2-3; without DNA, the TCRdb call of TRBD1 cannot be checked. The CDR3 has 14 amino acids. Germline assignment: CDR1 MNHEY and CDR2 SVGAGI. Here the CDR3 reads CASARTGNTDTQYF.

V and J are TRBV20-1 and TRBJ2-4; TCRdb gives TRBD1 as the D gene, but with no DNA this cannot be confirmed. Germline V gene data show CDR1 as DFQATT and CDR2 as SNEGSKA (reference sequence). The CDR3 contains 17 residues. The CDR3 is CSARRIRQGLAKNIQYF.

Frequency places this clonotype as medium-sized. The rearrangement joins TRBV6-6 to TRBJ2-1; TCRdb picks TRBD2, but there is no DNA to check that call. This CDR3 has 15 amino acids. CDR1 MNHNY and CDR2 SVGAGI come from the germline V gene (reference sequence). CDR3 in amino acids: CASSQRGLAYNEQFF.

V usage is TRBV12-5 and J usage is TRBJ2-1. Germline assignment: CDR1 LGHNT and CDR2 FRNRAP. This CDR3 comprises 11 residues. The CDR3 is CASGLLVEQFF.

Judged by frequency, this clonotype is medium-sized. This chain uses TRBV6-1 with TRBJ1-2; with no DNA, the TCRdb D assignment of TRBD1 cannot be verified. Per the germline V gene, CDR1 is MNHNS and CDR2 is SASEGT. This CDR3 spans 12 amino acids. The CDR3 sequence is CASSEGGPGYTF.

Measured by frequency, this clonotype is medium-sized. The rearrangement uses TRBV20-1 and TRBJ2-1. Per germline, CDR1 DFQATT and CDR2 SNEGSKA (reference sequence). This CDR3 comprises 11 residues. CDR3 sequence reads: CSAQDYNEQFF.

In terms of frequency, this clonotype is medium-sized. This rearrangement joins TRBV5-4 to TRBJ2-2; the D call from TCRdb, TRBD1, cannot be confirmed without DNA. Germline V CDR1 and CDR2: SGHNT, YYREEE (reference sequence). The CDR3 totals 16 residues. This CDR3 reads CASSPVPGQGAGELFF.